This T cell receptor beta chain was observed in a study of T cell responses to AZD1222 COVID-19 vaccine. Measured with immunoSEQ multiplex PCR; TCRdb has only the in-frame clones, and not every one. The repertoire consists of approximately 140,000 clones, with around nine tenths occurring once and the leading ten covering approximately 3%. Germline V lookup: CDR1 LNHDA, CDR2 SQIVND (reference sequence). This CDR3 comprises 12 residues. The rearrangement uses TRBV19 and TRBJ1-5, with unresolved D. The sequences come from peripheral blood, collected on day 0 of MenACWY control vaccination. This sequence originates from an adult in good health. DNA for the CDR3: TGTGTCGAAGTAAAGGATTTCAAAAACCAGCATTTT. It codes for CVEVKDFKNQHF.